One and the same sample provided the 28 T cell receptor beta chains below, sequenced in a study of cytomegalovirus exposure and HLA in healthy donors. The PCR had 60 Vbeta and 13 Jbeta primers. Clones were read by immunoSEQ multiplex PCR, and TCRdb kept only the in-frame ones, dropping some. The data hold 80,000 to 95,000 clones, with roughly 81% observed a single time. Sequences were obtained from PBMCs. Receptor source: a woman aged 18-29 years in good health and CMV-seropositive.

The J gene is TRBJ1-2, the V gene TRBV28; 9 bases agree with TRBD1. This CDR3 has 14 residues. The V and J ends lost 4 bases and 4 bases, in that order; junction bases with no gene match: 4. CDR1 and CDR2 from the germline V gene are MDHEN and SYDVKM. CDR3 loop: CASSSQGQGYGYTF. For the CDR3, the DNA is TGTGCCAGCAGTTCCCAGGGACAGGGCTATGGCTACACCTTC.

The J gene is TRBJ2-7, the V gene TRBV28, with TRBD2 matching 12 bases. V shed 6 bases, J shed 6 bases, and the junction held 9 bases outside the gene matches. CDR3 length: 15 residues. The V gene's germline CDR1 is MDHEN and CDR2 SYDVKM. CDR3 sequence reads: CASRLGLAGLGEQYF. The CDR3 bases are TGTGCCAGCAGGCTCGGACTAGCGGGATTGGGCGAGCAGTACTTC.

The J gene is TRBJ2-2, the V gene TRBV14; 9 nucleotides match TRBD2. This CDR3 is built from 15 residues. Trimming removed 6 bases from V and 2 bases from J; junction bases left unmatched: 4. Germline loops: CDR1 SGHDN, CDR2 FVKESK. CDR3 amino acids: CASRGSGSNTGELFF. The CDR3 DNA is TGTGCCAGCAGAGGTAGCGGGAGCAACACCGGGGAGCTGTTTTTT.

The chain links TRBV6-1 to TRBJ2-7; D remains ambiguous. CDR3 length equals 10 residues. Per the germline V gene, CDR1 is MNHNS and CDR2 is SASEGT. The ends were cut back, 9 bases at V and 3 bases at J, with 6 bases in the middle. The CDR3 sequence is CASNNYEQYF. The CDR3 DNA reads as TGTGCCAGTAACAACTACGAGCAGTACTTC.

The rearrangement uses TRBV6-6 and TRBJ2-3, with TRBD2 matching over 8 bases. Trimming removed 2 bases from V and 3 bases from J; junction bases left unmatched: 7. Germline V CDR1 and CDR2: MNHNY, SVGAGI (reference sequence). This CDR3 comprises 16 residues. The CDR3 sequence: CASSYGAGGGTDTQYF. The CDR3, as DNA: TGTGCCAGCAGTTACGGGGCGGGAGGTGGAACAGATACGCAGTATTTT.

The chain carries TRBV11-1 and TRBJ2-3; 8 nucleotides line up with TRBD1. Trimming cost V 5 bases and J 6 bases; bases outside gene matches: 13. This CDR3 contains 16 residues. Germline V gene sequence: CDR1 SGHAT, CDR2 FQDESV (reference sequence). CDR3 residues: CASSHGQGLSSDTQYF. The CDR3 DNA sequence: TGTGCCAGCAGCCACGGACAGGGATTATCTTCGGATACGCAGTATTTT.

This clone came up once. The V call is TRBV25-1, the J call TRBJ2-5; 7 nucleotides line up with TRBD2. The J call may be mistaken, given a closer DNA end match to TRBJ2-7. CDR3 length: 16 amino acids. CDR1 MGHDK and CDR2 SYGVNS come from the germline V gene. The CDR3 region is CASSDTSENPAYEQYF. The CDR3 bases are TGTGCCAGCAGTGATACTAGCGAGAACCCAGCCTACGAGCAGTACTTC.

The CDR3 sequence: CASSGQREPFEQYF. The CDR3 nucleotides are TGTGCCAGCAGTGGGCAGCGGGAGCCGTTCGAGCAGTACTTC. The chain links TRBV25-1 to TRBJ2-7; 8 nucleotides match TRBD2. The CDR3 is 14 residues long. Unmatched junction bases numbered 8, after V lost 4 bases and J lost 6 bases. Germline lookup yields CDR1 MGHDK and CDR2 SYGVNS.

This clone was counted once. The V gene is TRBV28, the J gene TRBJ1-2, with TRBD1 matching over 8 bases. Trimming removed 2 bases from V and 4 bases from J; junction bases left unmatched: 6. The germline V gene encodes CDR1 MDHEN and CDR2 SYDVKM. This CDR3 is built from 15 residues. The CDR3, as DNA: TGTGCCAGCAGTTTAGGCAGGGGGCGCGGCTATGGCTACACCTTC. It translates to CASSLGRGRGYGYTF.

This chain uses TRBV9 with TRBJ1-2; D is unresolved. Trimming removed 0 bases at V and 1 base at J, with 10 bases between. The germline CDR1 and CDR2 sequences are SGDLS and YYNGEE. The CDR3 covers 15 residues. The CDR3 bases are TGTGCCAGCAGCGTAGTACAGACCTTTAACTATGGCTACACCTTC. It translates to CASSVVQTFNYGYTF.

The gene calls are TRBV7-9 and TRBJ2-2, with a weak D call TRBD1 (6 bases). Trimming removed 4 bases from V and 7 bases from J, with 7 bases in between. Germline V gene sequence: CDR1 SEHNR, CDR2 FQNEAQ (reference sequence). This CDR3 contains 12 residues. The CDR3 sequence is CASSYRDGELFF. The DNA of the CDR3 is TGTGCCAGCAGCTACAGGGACGGGGAGCTGTTTTTT.

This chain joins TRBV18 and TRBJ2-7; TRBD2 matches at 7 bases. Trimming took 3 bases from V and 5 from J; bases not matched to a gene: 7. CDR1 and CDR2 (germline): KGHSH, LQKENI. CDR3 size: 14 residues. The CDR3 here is CASSPGLRMDEQYF. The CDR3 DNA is TGTGCCAGCTCACCGGGACTAAGGATGGACGAGCAGTACTTC.

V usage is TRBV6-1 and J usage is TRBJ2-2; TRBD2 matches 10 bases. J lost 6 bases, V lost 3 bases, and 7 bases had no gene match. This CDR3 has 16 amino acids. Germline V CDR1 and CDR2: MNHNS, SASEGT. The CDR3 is CASSDTGTSDAGELFF. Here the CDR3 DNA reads TGTGCCAGCAGTGATACGGGGACTAGCGACGCCGGGGAGCTGTTTTTT.

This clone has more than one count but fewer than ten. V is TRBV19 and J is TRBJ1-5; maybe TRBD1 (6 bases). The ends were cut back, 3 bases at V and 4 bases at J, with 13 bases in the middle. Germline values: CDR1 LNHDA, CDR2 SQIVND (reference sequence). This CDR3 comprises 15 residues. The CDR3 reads CASSMEQGRNQPQHF. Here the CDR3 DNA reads TGTGCCAGTAGTATGGAACAGGGACGGAATCAGCCCCAGCATTTT.

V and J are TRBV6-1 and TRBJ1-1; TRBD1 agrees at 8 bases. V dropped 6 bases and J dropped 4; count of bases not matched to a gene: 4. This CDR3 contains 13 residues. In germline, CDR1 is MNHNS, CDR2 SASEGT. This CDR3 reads CASSWTGTTEAFF. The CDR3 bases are TGTGCCAGCAGCTGGACAGGGACCACTGAAGCTTTCTTT.

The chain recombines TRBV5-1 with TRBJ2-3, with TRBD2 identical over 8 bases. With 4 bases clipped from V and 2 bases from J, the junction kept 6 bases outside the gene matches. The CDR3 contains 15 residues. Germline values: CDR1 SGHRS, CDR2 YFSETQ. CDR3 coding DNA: TGCGCCAGCAGCCCGACTAGCGAGGCCACAGATACGCAGTATTTT. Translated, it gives CASSPTSEATDTQYF.

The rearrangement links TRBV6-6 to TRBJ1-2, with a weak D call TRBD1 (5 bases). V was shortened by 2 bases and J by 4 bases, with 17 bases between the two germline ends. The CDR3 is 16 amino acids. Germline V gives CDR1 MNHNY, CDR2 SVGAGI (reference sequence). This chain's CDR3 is CASSYGQGIVVYGYTF. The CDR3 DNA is TGTGCCAGCAGTTACGGGCAGGGAATCGTTGTCTATGGCTACACCTTC.

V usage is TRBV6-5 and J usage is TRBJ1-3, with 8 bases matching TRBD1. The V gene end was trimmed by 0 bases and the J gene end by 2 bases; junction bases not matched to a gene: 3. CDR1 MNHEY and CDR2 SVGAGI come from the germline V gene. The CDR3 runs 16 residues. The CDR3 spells CASSYSRTGTGNTIYF. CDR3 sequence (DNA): TGTGCCAGCAGTTACTCGAGGACAGGGACTGGAAACACCATATATTTT.

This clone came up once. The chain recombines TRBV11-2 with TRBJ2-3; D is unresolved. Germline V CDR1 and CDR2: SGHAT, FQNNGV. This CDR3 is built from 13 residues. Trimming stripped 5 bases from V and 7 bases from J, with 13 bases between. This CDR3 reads CASSRLESNTQYF. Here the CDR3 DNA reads TGTGCCAGCAGCCGTCTAGAATCGAATACGCAGTATTTT. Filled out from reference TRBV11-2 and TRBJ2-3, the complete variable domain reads EAGVAQSPRYKIIEKRQSVAFWCNPISGHATLYWYQQILGQGPKLLIQFQNNGVVDDSQLPKDRFSAERLKGVDSTLKIQPAKLEDSAVYLCASSRLESNTQYFGPGTRLTVL.

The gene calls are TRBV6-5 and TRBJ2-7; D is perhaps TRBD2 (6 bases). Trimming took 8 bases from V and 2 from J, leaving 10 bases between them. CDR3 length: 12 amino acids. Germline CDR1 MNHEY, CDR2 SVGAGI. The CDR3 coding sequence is TGTGCCAGCGGCCGGAGGGCCTACGAGCAGTACTTC. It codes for CASGRRAYEQYF.

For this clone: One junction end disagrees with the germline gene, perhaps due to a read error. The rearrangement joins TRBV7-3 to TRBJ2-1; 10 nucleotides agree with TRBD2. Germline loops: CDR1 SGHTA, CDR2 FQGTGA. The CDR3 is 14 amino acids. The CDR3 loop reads CASSLTGERGGIIF. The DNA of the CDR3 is TGTGCCAGCAGCTTAACCGGAGAGCGGGGGGGTATAATCTTC.

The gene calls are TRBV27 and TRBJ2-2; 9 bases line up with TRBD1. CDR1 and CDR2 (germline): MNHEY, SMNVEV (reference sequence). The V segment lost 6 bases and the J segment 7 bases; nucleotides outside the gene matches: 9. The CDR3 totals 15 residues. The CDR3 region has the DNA TGTGCCAGCAGACGAACAGGGGGCGCGGTCGGGGAGCTGTTTTTT. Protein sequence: CASRRTGGAVGELFF.

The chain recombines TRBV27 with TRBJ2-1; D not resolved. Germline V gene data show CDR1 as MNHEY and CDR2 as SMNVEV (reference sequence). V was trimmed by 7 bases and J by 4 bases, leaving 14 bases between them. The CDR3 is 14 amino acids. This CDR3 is CASKLSSPYNEQFF. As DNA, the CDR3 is TGTGCCAGCAAACTATCCTCGCCGTACAATGAGCAGTTCTTC.

The CDR3 loop reads CASNPSGRPTYEQYF. The CDR3 nucleotides read TGTGCCAGCAATCCTAGCGGGAGGCCGACCTACGAGCAGTACTTC. The genes are TRBV27 and TRBJ2-7; 11 nucleotides line up with TRBD2. V lost 7 bases to trimming and J lost 2 bases; unmatched junction nucleotides: 7. Germline lookup yields CDR1 MNHEY and CDR2 SMNVEV (reference sequence). The length of the CDR3 is 15 residues.

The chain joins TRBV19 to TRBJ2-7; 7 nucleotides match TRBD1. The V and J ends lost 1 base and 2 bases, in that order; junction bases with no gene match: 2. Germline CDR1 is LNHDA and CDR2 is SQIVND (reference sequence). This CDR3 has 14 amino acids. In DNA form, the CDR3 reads TGTGCCAGTAGTATAGGGGACAGTCCCTACGAGCAGTACTTC. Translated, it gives CASSIGDSPYEQYF.

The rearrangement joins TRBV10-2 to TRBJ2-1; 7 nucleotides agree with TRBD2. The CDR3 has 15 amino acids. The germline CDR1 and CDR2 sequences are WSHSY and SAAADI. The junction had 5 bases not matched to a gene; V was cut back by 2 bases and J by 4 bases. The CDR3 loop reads CASSERLAAYNEQFF. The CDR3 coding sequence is TGCGCCAGCAGTGAGCGACTAGCAGCTTACAATGAGCAGTTCTTC.

The CDR3 loop is CASRTGFTYEQYF. CDR3 bases: TGTGCCAGCAGGACGGGGTTCACCTACGAGCAGTACTTC. The chain employs TRBV28 and TRBJ2-7, with D possibly TRBD2 on 5 matching bases. Germline V gene lookup returns CDR1 MDHEN and CDR2 SYDVKM. The germline V and J ends were trimmed by 6 bases and 2 bases, with 11 bases remaining between them. The CDR3 is 13 amino acids.

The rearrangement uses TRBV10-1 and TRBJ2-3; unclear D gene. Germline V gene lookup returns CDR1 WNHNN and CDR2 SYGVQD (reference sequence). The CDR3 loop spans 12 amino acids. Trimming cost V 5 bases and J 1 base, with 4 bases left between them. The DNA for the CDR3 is TGCGCCAGCAGTTTCGGCACAGATACGCAGTATTTT. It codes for CASSFGTDTQYF.